This TCR beta chain was found in a study of T cell responses to AZD1222 COVID-19 vaccine. This CDR3 has 15 amino acids. Trimming at V came to 9 bases and at J to 7 bases, leaving 13 bases not matched to a gene. Germline CDR1 and CDR2: SGHTA and FQGNSA. A single count supports this clone. The antigen is unknown. Findings and caveats of the study: Seropositivity was recorded at baseline in only a handful of AZD1222 recipients. Dominant CD4 TCR responses targeted spike regions 160-218 and 743-854.

Using immunoSEQ multiplex PCR, the repertoire was profiled, and TCRdb retains in-frame clones only, with some absent. The table has 75,000 to 90,000 clones, more than 85% seen once. The receptor was isolated from an adult who received the AZD1222 COVID-19 vaccine. Sequencing was performed on peripheral blood, taken 28 days after the second AZD1222 dose. V is TRBV7-2 and J is TRBJ2-3, with 10 bases fitting TRBD2. This CDR3 reads CASSTSGVEGYTQYF. The CDR3 region has the DNA TGTGCCAGTTCTACTAGCGGGGTTGAGGGGTATACGCAGTATTTT.